This TCR beta chain is from a study of T cells in Graves' hyperthyroidism and ophthalmopathy. Investigators excluded patients with uncontrolled infection, other autoimmune disease, pregnancy or lactation. RNA transcripts were the template for amplifying TCR beta CDR3 regions. During a first-round RT-PCR of the TCR CDR3, the HTBI primer set was used. TCRdb re-called the multiplex PCR reads with MiXCR, one entry per CDR3 protein. The sample gives 380,000 or so distinct CDR3 sequences, approximately 15% of which show up once; under 25% is in the top ten. Whole-study findings and limits: Before onset, by a median of around six months, the model predicted ophthalmopathy. Most clonotypes that expanded in the thyroid above 0.001 also showed up in blood.

V shed 6 bases and J 5 bases; nucleotides not matched to a gene: 14. The CDR3 consists of 16 residues. Per germline, CDR1 MGHDK and CDR2 SYGVNS. Notes on this clonotype: Its antigen is unidentified.

This sequence originates from a young man with Graves' hyperthyroidism that later progressed to Graves' ophthalmopathy. The chain joins TRBV25-1 to TRBJ2-7, with TRBD2 matching over 9 bases. Sequences were obtained from blood. This CDR3 is CASSVPRASGVDEQYF. CDR3 DNA: TGTGCCAGCAGCGTACCTAGGGCTAGCGGGGTTGACGAGCAGTACTTC.